This T cell receptor (beta chain) was recorded in a study of cytomegalovirus exposure and HLA in healthy donors. The assay was immunoSEQ multiplex PCR, and TCRdb's table has in-frame clones only and misses some. The sample holds roughly 330,000 clones; about 85% are singletons and the top ten take over 1%. V shed 1 base and J shed 3 bases, with 6 bases lying between them. The CDR3 contains 13 residues. Germline CDR1 is LGHNA and CDR2 is YSLEER. This clone has just one count. No antigen is known for it. Overall study findings and caveats: The study labeled around 160 TCR beta chains cytomegalovirus-associated.

The chain uses TRBV4-3 and TRBJ1-2; a possible D gene is TRBD1 (5 bases). The source is a woman aged 25 to 45 in good health and CMV-seropositive. The material sequenced was PBMCs. The DNA of the CDR3 is TGCGCCAGCAGCCAAGGGGGACACTATGGCTACACCTTC. It translates to CASSQGGHYGYTF.